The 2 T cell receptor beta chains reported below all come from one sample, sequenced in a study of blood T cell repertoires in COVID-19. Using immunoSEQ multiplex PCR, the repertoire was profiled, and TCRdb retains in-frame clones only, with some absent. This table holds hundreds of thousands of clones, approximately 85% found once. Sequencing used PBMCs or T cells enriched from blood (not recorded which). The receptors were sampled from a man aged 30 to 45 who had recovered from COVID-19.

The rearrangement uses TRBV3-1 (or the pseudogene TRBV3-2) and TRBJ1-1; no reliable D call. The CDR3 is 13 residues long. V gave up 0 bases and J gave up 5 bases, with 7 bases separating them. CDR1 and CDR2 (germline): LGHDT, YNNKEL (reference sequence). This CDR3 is CASSQEVRTEAFF. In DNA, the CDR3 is TGTGCCAGCAGCCAAGAAGTGAGAACTGAAGCTTTCTTT.

The CDR3 DNA reads TGTGCCAGCAGTTTTTCAGGGGTAGGCTACACCTTC. This codes for CASSFSGVGYTF. The chain employs TRBV12-3 or TRBV12-4 and TRBJ1-2; weak D call: TRBD1 (6 bases). With 3 bases removed from V and 8 bases from J, the gap between germline ends came to 10 bases. This CDR3 contains 12 residues.